Shown below are 9 T cell receptor beta chains from a single sample sequenced in a study of T cells in Graves' hyperthyroidism and ophthalmopathy. The source material, RNA transcripts, was used to amplify TCR beta CDR3 regions. Using the HTBI primer set, a first-round RT-PCR was run on the TCR CDR3. From the multiplex PCR reads, TCRdb called clonotypes with MiXCR, one entry per CDR3 protein. The repertoire holds roughly 570,000 distinct CDR3 sequences, approximately 14% seen once, with 6.5% to 8% in the top ten. What was sequenced was blood. These receptors all stem from a woman aged 30 to 39 with Graves' hyperthyroidism.

This clonotype was observed a few times. The chain uses TRBV6-5 and TRBJ2-7; TRBD1 matches 7 bases. The J segment lost 7 bases and the V segment lost 2 bases, leaving 11 bases of the junction unmatched. The CDR3 is 15 amino acids. Germline CDR1 is MNHEY and CDR2 is SVGAGI. The CDR3 reads CASSYQGGLSGEQYF. CDR3 in DNA: TGTGCCAGCAGTTACCAAGGGGGCCTATCCGGGGAGCAGTACTTC.

The V gene is TRBV19, the J gene TRBJ2-7; TRBD2 agrees at 11 bases. Germline V lookup: CDR1 LNHDA, CDR2 SQIVND (reference sequence). This CDR3 region has 19 residues. With V trimmed by 1 base and J by 5 bases, 16 bases remained unmatched. CDR3 nucleotides: TGTGCCAGTAGTATAGCAGACTCCCGTTCGACTAGCGGGATCCACGAGCAGTACTTC. Amino acids: CASSIADSRSTSGIHEQYF.

In its sample, this clonotype was seen many times. The chain carries TRBV7-3 and TRBJ2-7; D is ambiguous. The germline V and J ends were trimmed by 1 base and 2 bases, with 12 bases remaining between them. The V gene's germline CDR1 is SGHTA and CDR2 FQGTGA. The CDR3 runs 15 residues. The CDR3 here is CASSLSVGPTYEQYF. CDR3 coding DNA: TGTGCCAGCAGCTTAAGTGTCGGGCCGACCTACGAGCAGTACTTC.

The chain carries TRBV20-1 and TRBJ2-1; D remains unclear. CDR1 is DFQATT and CDR2 is SNEGSKA in the germline V gene (reference sequence). CDR3 length: 11 residues. Trimming cost V 3 bases and J 6 bases, with 6 bases left between them. The CDR3 sequence: CSASWGNEQFF. The CDR3 bases are TGCAGTGCTAGCTGGGGCAATGAGCAGTTCTTC.

J is TRBJ2-7 and V is TRBV20-1; 16 nucleotides line up with TRBD2. Germline assignment: CDR1 DFQATT and CDR2 SNEGSKA (reference sequence). The ends lost 4 bases at V and 2 bases at J; junction bases unmatched: 2. This CDR3 spans 15 amino acids. CDR3: CSATGTSGRAYEQYF. CDR3 bases: TGCAGTGCTACCGGGACTAGCGGGAGGGCCTACGAGCAGTACTTC.

This clonotype appeared many times. V is TRBV24-1 and J is TRBJ2-2, with TRBD1 as a possible D gene (5 bases). This CDR3 is built from 16 residues. Trimming shortened V by 4 bases and J by 5 bases, and 16 bases separated the two germline ends. CDR1 is KGHDR and CDR2 is SFDVKD in the germline V gene. CDR3 bases: TGTGCCACCAGTGACTCGACGGCAGGGCATACCGGGGAGCTGTTTTTT. It is translated as CATSDSTAGHTGELFF.

In its sample, this clonotype was seen many times. CDR3 bases: TGCAGCGTTTCCGGACAGGGGGCGCTTAACACTGAAGCTTTCTTT. Protein: CSVSGQGALNTEAFF. The V gene is TRBV29-1, the J gene TRBJ1-1; 11 nucleotides agree with TRBD1. The V gene end was trimmed by 5 bases and the J gene end by 2 bases; junction bases not matched to a gene: 7. The CDR3 is 15 amino acids. Germline CDR1 SQVTM, CDR2 ANQGSEA.

The chain joins TRBV19 to TRBJ2-7, with D uncertain. The V gene's germline CDR1 is LNHDA and CDR2 SQIVND (reference sequence). This CDR3 spans 13 amino acids. V lost 3 bases and J lost 2, with 8 bases in between. Written as DNA, the CDR3 is TGTGCCAGTAGTATCGAGCTTACCTACGAGCAGTACTTC. This encodes CASSIELTYEQYF. The variable domain in full, with the rest retrieved from reference TRBV19 and TRBJ2-7, is DGGITQSPKYLFRKEGQNVTLSCEQNLNHDAMYWYRQDPGQGLRLIYYSQIVNDFQKGDIAEGYSVSREKKESFPLTVTSAQKNPTAFYLCASSIELTYEQYFGPGTRLTVT.

The chain carries TRBV24-1 and TRBJ2-5; possibly TRBD2 for D (6 bases). CDR3 length equals 14 residues. Looked up from germline, CDR1 is KGHDR and CDR2 is SFDVKD. Trimming shortened V by 7 bases and J by 5 bases, and 16 bases separated the two germline ends. This CDR3 reads CATSRDGGLETQYF. As DNA, the CDR3 is TGTGCCACCAGCCGGGACGGGGGTTTGGAGACCCAGTACTTC.